This passage covers 20 T cell receptor beta chains from one sample sequenced in a study of shared clonotypes between healthy human individuals. Clones were read by immunoSEQ multiplex PCR, and TCRdb kept only the in-frame ones, dropping some. The data contain about 2.5 million clones, roughly 92% of them singletons. Source material: naive CD4+ T cells from PBMCs. Subset defined: CD45RA+ positively selected. Receptors were obtained from a young man in good health. Some clones in this sample may be carry-over from other donors' samples.

The chain combines TRBV7-9 with TRBJ2-4; the match to TRBD1 covers 9 bases. The V and J ends lost 5 bases and 6 bases, in that order; junction bases with no gene match: 14. Germline V gives CDR1 SEHNR, CDR2 FQNEAQ (reference sequence). The CDR3 is 17 amino acids. The CDR3 protein is CASSTAGQGPWGNIQYF. The CDR3 DNA sequence: TGTGCCAGCAGCACTGCGGGACAGGGCCCCTGGGGAAACATTCAGTACTTC.

The J gene is TRBJ2-1, the V gene TRBV6-1; D not resolved. CDR1 and CDR2 from the germline V gene are MNHNS and SASEGT. The CDR3 loop spans 13 amino acids. The V end was cut by 7 bases, the J end by 3 bases, with 10 bases between. The CDR3 protein is CASKLAVYNEQFF. CDR3 nucleotides: TGTGCCAGCAAGTTGGCAGTCTACAATGAGCAGTTCTTC.

Details on this clone: This sample also contains other DNA sequences that code for the same CDR3. The rearrangement joins TRBV5-1 to TRBJ2-7; D call uncertain. The CDR3 is made up of 14 amino acids. Germline CDR1 reads SGHRS; CDR2 reads YFSETQ. The ends were cut back, 0 bases at V and 1 base at J, with 8 bases in the middle. As DNA, the CDR3 is TGCGCCAGCAGCTTGGAAGGATCGTCCTACGAGCAGTACTTC. Its translation: CASSLEGSSYEQYF.

The chain uses TRBV27 and TRBJ1-2; D is unresolved. Trimming pared 4 bases from V and 7 bases from J, leaving 16 bases between. This CDR3 is built from 14 residues. Germline CDR1 MNHEY, CDR2 SMNVEV (reference sequence). CDR3 in amino acids: CASSSPLGTGGYTF. As DNA, the CDR3 is TGTGCCAGCAGTTCCCCGCTTGGAACGGGTGGCTACACCTTC.

The chain has TRBV28 and TRBJ1-1; D might be TRBD1 (5 bases). The germline V and J ends were trimmed by 7 bases and 5 bases, with 11 bases remaining between them. The CDR3 is 12 residues long. Germline loops: CDR1 MDHEN, CDR2 SYDVKM. CDR3 nucleotides: TGTGCCAGCAAAATCGGGGCAACTGAAGCTTTCTTT. Translation gives CASKIGATEAFF.

Worth noting for this clone: The sample holds other DNA sequences that translate to the same CDR3. V usage is TRBV5-1 and J usage is TRBJ2-7, with 8 bases that match TRBD1. V shed 8 bases and J 1 base; nucleotides not matched to a gene: 8. The CDR3 sequence is 14 residues long. Germline CDR1 and CDR2: SGHRS and YFSETQ. As DNA, the CDR3 is TGCGCCAGTAGGACCGGGACAGGATCCTACGAGCAGTACTTC. It encodes CASRTGTGSYEQYF.

The V gene is TRBV28, the J gene TRBJ2-3, with TRBD2 identical over 14 bases. With V trimmed by 5 bases and J by 6 bases, 7 bases remained unmatched. Germline CDR1 and CDR2: MDHEN and SYDVKM. CDR3 length: 16 amino acids. The CDR3 is CASSVGTSGSIDTQYF. CDR3 DNA sequence: TGTGCCAGCAGTGTCGGGACTAGCGGGAGCATTGATACGCAGTATTTT.

There are a few counts of this clone. Within the sample, other DNA sequences also encode this same CDR3. This chain connects TRBV9 to TRBJ1-1; D remains ambiguous. Per germline, CDR1 SGDLS and CDR2 YYNGEE. The ends were cut back, 3 bases at V and 1 base at J, with 7 bases in the middle. The CDR3 loop spans 13 amino acids. In DNA form, the CDR3 reads TGTGCCAGCAGCGCCGGGCCGAACACTGAAGCTTTCTTT. Translated: CASSAGPNTEAFF.

This chain uses TRBV6-1 with TRBJ2-5; possibly TRBD1 or TRBD2 for D (6 bases each). The CDR3 is 15 residues long. CDR1 and CDR2 (germline): MNHNS, SASEGT. The V and J ends lost 5 bases and 6 bases respectively, with 19 bases between them. The CDR3 DNA reads TGTGCCAGCAGTCCCCCGACAGGAGGGGCAAAGACCCAGTACTTC. It translates to CASSPPTGGAKTQYF.

This clone appeared once. This rearrangement joins TRBV7-2 to TRBJ1-4; no firm D call. The ends were cut back, 6 bases at V and 8 bases at J, with 10 bases in the middle. This CDR3 has 12 residues. Germline assignment: CDR1 SGHTA and CDR2 FQGNSA. CDR3 sequence reads: CASSLNREKLFF. The CDR3 DNA follows: TGTGCCAGCAGTTTGAACCGCGAAAAACTGTTTTTT.

The chain is built from TRBV5-4 and TRBJ2-6; D not certain. Looked up from germline, CDR1 is SGHNT and CDR2 is YYREEE (reference sequence). Trimming took off 3 bases at V and 0 bases at J, with 4 bases between the two ends. The CDR3 totals 14 residues. CDR3 region: CASSSVSGANVLTF. CDR3 DNA sequence: TGTGCCAGCAGCTCAGTCTCTGGGGCCAACGTCCTGACTTTC.

The chain links TRBV10-3 to TRBJ2-7; 9 bases map to TRBD2. CDR3 length: 14 residues. After removal of 10 bases from V and 2 bases from J, the junction contained 9 bases not matched to a gene. Per the germline V gene, CDR1 is ENHRY and CDR2 is SYGVKD. The CDR3 sequence: CASTGGGRAYEQYF. CDR3 coding DNA: TGTGCCAGCACCGGTGGCGGGAGGGCCTACGAGCAGTACTTC.

This clone showed up just once. The chain links TRBV6-5 to TRBJ1-6, with D tentatively TRBD1 (5 bases). CDR1 MNHEY and CDR2 SVGAGI come from the germline V gene. The CDR3 totals 15 residues. V dropped 7 bases and J dropped 7 bases, with 17 bases sitting between them. The CDR3 here is CASKLGDPGNSPLHF. The CDR3, as DNA: TGTGCCAGCAAATTGGGGGACCCGGGGAATTCACCCCTCCACTTT.

The rearrangement joins TRBV5-1 to TRBJ1-4; D unresolved. The CDR3 has 17 amino acids. From germline, CDR1 is SGHRS and CDR2 YFSETQ. Trimming left V 0 bases short and J 0 bases short, with 12 bases between. CDR3 region: CASSLVGKLATNEKLFF. Written as DNA, the CDR3 is TGCGCCAGCAGCTTGGTTGGAAAGCTTGCAACTAATGAAAAACTGTTTTTT.

The chain uses TRBV4-3 and TRBJ1-2; D unclear. CDR3 length equals 16 residues. Germline V gives CDR1 LGHNA, CDR2 YSLEER. V was clipped by 1 base and J by 4 bases, with 16 bases between them. CDR3 residues: CASSQAPAAAGYGYTF. CDR3 nucleotides: TGCGCCAGCAGCCAAGCCCCGGCAGCGGCAGGCTATGGCTACACCTTC.

This chain connects TRBV9 to TRBJ2-3; 8 bases match TRBD2. After removal of 3 bases from V and 5 bases from J, the junction contained 5 bases not matched to a gene. Germline V CDR1 and CDR2: SGDLS, YYNGEE. The CDR3 totals 14 residues. Written as DNA, the CDR3 is TGTGCCAGCAGCGACGGGACTAGAGGAGATACGCAGTATTTT. Its protein is CASSDGTRGDTQYF.

For this clone: The same CDR3 also results from other DNA sequences found in this sample. J is TRBJ2-3 and V is TRBV5-1; D is perhaps TRBD1 or TRBD2 (5 bases each). Germline loops: CDR1 SGHRS, CDR2 YFSETQ. The ends were cut back, 4 bases at V and 1 base at J, with 7 bases in the middle. CDR3 length: 13 amino acids. CDR3 in amino acids: CASSVGGTDTQYF. CDR3 bases: TGCGCCAGCAGCGTGGGGGGCACAGATACGCAGTATTTT.

A single count supports this clone. The chain has TRBV9 and TRBJ1-1, with TRBD1 matching 11 bases. With 1 base clipped from V and 5 bases from J, the junction kept 7 bases outside the gene matches. The length of the CDR3 is 16 residues. CDR1 SGDLS and CDR2 YYNGEE come from the germline V gene. The CDR3 protein is CASSVSGQGAGTEAFF. The CDR3, as DNA: TGTGCCAGCAGCGTAAGCGGACAGGGGGCTGGGACTGAAGCTTTCTTT.

This clone appeared a single time. This rearrangement joins TRBV21-1 to TRBJ2-7; TRBD1, the table's D call, was not compared with the DNA. TRBV21-1 is labeled a pseudogene. CDR3 length: 18 amino acids. The CDR3 loop is CASSKFFSTGGHFYEQYF. The CDR3 DNA reads TGTGCCAGCAGCAAATTCTTCTCAACAGGGGGACATTTTTACGAGCAGTACTTC.

The genes are TRBV11-2 and TRBJ2-5, with D unclear. V lost 5 bases to trimming and J lost 5 bases, with 12 bases between them. Germline V gives CDR1 SGHAT, CDR2 FQNNGV. The CDR3 totals 13 residues. The CDR3, as DNA: TGTGCCAGCAGCGAAGGTTTGATGGAGACCCAGTACTTC. Protein product: CASSEGLMETQYF.